What follows are 3 T cell receptor beta chains derived from one specimen sequenced in a study of shared clonotypes between healthy human individuals. Generated by immunoSEQ multiplex PCR, the TCRdb table keeps only in-frame clones and is missing some. The repertoire holds around 700,000 clones, 55% to 75% seen once, with around 1.8% in the top ten. Sequenced sample: memory CD4+ T cells sorted from blood. Described subset: CD45RA-negative fraction. Every receptor here comes from a woman in her 30s in good health.

This clone has a count of ten or more. This chain connects TRBV19 to TRBJ1-2; D gene uncertain. The CDR3 runs to 11 residues. The ends were cut back, 6 bases at V and 8 bases at J, with 10 bases in the middle. Germline-derived CDR1 and CDR2 are LNHDA and SQIVND (reference sequence). CDR3 region: CASRDQTGYTF. The CDR3, as DNA: TGTGCCAGTAGGGACCAGACCGGCTACACCTTC.

This clone was seen more than once but under ten times. The gene calls are TRBV29-1 and TRBJ2-5, with D possibly being TRBD2 (7 bases). Germline CDR1 SQVTM, CDR2 ANQGSEA. The germline V and J ends were trimmed by 7 bases and 3 bases, with 15 bases remaining between them. The length of the CDR3 is 13 residues. The CDR3 DNA sequence: TGCAGCGCGTGGGGGAGGGGGGAAGAGACCCAGTACTTC. Its translation: CSAWGRGEETQYF.

The V gene is TRBV6-5, the J gene TRBJ1-4, with D possibly being TRBD1 (6 bases). The ends were cut back, 2 bases at V and 7 bases at J, with 11 bases in the middle. Germline assignment: CDR1 MNHEY and CDR2 SVGAGI. The CDR3 loop spans 14 amino acids. The CDR3 DNA follows: TGTGCCAGCAGTTACCGGGGGGCTGGTGAAAAACTGTTTTTT. Translation: CASSYRGAGEKLFF.